The entry that follows covers one TCR beta chain sequence. The data were obtained in a study of blood T cell repertoires in COVID-19. Study details: Italy, Spain and the United States were the sources of the convalescent and acute COVID-19 samples. PBMCs, B-cell-depleted T cells, or T cells provided the cDNA or gDNA that made up the material.

In the original analysis: Estimates of nucleated cell counts were drawn from the amplification of reference gene primers. Profiled with immunoSEQ multiplex PCR; TCRdb holds only in-frame clones, not every one. The V and J calls and the clone size are those of that table, but D and trimming were determined from the DNA. The sample yields about 400,000 clones, more than 80% seen once. This CDR3 region has 17 residues. Germline trimming cut 4 bases from V and 5 bases from J; bases unmatched to any gene: 12. The V gene's germline CDR1 is LGHNA and CDR2 YSLEER. This TCR derives from a man aged 35-49 years with acute or convalescent COVID-19. Specimen: peripheral blood. The chain is built from TRBV4-3 and TRBJ2-1, with 9 nucleotides matching TRBD1. The CDR3 nucleotides read TGCGCCAGCAGCCGCCTTATGGGGACAGGGACGAACAATGAGCAGTTCTTC. This gives the protein CASSRLMGTGTNNEQFF.